This TCR beta chain was observed in a study of cytomegalovirus exposure and HLA in healthy donors. Germline V gives CDR1 MNHEY, CDR2 SVGAGI. Trimming removed 6 bases from V and 3 bases from J; junction bases left unmatched: 8. CDR3 size: 15 residues. This clone was seen a handful of times. Vbeta (60) and Jbeta (13) primers were used in the PCR. Repertoires were generated with immunoSEQ multiplex PCR, while TCRdb's copy carries only in-frame clones and drops some. The table lists 150,000 to 200,000 clones, 65% to 75% of them singletons. The chain links TRBV6-5 to TRBJ2-3, with TRBD2 identical over 8 bases. The sample taken for sequencing was PBMCs. The source is a girl aged 10-17 years in good health and CMV-seronegative. The CDR3 here is CASSPPGGKTDTQYF. CDR3 sequence (DNA): TGTGCCAGCAGCCCCCCGGGGGGGAAAACAGATACGCAGTATTTT.